Listed below are T cell receptor beta chains from one sample, sequenced in a study of blood T cell repertoires in COVID-19. Repertoires were generated with immunoSEQ multiplex PCR, while TCRdb's copy carries only in-frame clones and drops some. The sample contains about 130,000 clones, roughly 86% of which appear only once. Sequenced sample: peripheral blood. These receptors were taken from a woman in her sixties or seventies with COVID-19, enrolled during active disease. Each CDR3 is given with its conserved first and last residue. Fields, in order: clone size, D gene, V gene, CDR3 length, J gene, CDR3 protein, CDR3 DNA. A D gene is named only where the DNA matches it firmly. Only some rows state a clone size, as once, few, many or a class for expanded clones.

once	-	TRBV7-8	13	TRBJ1-2	CASSSLANYGYTF	TGTGCCAGCAGCTCTCTTGCTAACTATGGCTACACCTTC
once	-	TRBV7-9	12	TRBJ2-5	CASERSGETQYF	TGTGCCAGCGAACGGAGCGGAGAGACCCAGTACTTC
-	TRBD1	TRBV7-6	15	TRBJ1-2	CASSPGTGGVNGYTF	TGTGCCAGCAGCCCCGGGACAGGGGGCGTGAATGGCTACACCTTC
-	TRBD1	TRBV25-1	14	TRBJ2-7	CASSGTGDAGEQYF	TGTGCCAGCAGTGGCACAGGGGACGCAGGGGAGCAGTACTTC
once	-	TRBV5-8	14	TRBJ1-5	CASSLIGDTQPQHF	TGTGCCAGCAGCTTGATAGGGGACACCCAGCCCCAGCATTTT
-	TRBD1	TRBV3-1/TRBV3-2	16	TRBJ1-2	CASSQDKGRGLKGYTF	TGTGCCAGCAGCCAAGATAAGGGCAGGGGGCTGAAGGGCTACACCTTC
-	TRBD2	TRBV5-1	16	TRBJ2-3	CASSIGTSGGGDTQYF	TGCGCCAGCAGCATAGGGACTAGCGGGGGAGGAGATACGCAGTATTTT
-	-	TRBV29-1	14	TRBJ1-2	CSVASRTGSFGYTF	TGCAGCGTCGCGTCTCGCACAGGGAGTTTCGGCTACACCTTC
-	-	TRBV28	14	TRBJ1-3	CASSLTKAGNTIYF	TGTGCCAGCAGTTTGACAAAGGCTGGAAACACCATATATTTT
-	TRBD1	TRBV19	16	TRBJ2-1	CASSILPGQGMHEQFF	TGTGCCAGTAGTATTCTACCGGGACAGGGGATGCATGAGCAGTTCTTC
-	TRBD1	TRBV7-2	15	TRBJ1-2	CASSLRPGQYYGYTF	TGTGCCAGCAGCTTACGTCCGGGACAGTACTATGGCTACACCTTC
-	-	TRBV6-5	15	TRBJ1-1	CASSYSNRENTEAFF	TGTGCCAGCAGTTACTCAAACAGGGAGAACACTGAAGCTTTCTTT
-	-	TRBV18	13	TRBJ1-5	CASSLVSNQPQHF	TGTGCCAGCTCACTCGTTAGCAATCAGCCCCAGCATTTT
-	TRBD1	TRBV5-4	16	TRBJ1-6	CASSPDRVLYNSPLHF	TGTGCCAGCAGCCCGGACAGGGTCCTATATAATTCACCCCTCCACTTT
-	-	TRBV5-4	13	TRBJ2-1	CASSRQVNNEQFF	TGTGCCAGCAGCCGACAGGTAAACAATGAGCAGTTCTTC
-	TRBD1	TRBV15	14	TRBJ1-6	CATSRVGQQSPLHF	TGTGCCACCAGCAGAGTGGGACAGCAGTCACCCCTCCACTTT
-	TRBD1	TRBV3-1/TRBV3-2	14	TRBJ1-2	CASSSGQGAGGYTF	TGTGCCAGCAGCAGCGGACAGGGGGCGGGTGGCTACACCTTC
-	TRBD1	TRBV19	16	TRBJ2-5	CASSPRQGAQGETQYF	TGTGCCAGTAGTCCACGGCAGGGGGCCCAGGGGGAGACCCAGTACTTC
-	-	TRBV24-1	15	TRBJ2-7	CATSDSRTTSYEQYF	TGTGCCACCAGTGATTCGCGGACAACCTCCTACGAGCAGTACTTC
-	-	TRBV27	17	TRBJ1-5	CASSFRGGAGGNQPQHF	TGTGCCAGCAGTTTCCGGGGGGGCGCAGGGGGCAATCAGCCCCAGCATTTT
-	-	TRBV10-3	14	TRBJ1-3	CAISEFQEGNTIYF	TGTGCCATCAGTGAGTTCCAAGAGGGAAACACCATATATTTT
-	TRBD1	TRBV7-8	16	TRBJ2-2	CASSLSGTGPHGELFF	TGTGCCAGCAGCTTATCCGGGACAGGGCCCCACGGGGAGCTGTTTTTT
-	-	TRBV5-1	15	TRBJ1-2	CASSGADTSNYGYTF	TGCGCCAGCAGCGGGGCCGATACATCTAACTATGGCTACACCTTC
-	TRBD2	TRBV3-1/TRBV3-2	14	TRBJ2-7	CASSPGLAGYEQYF	TGTGCCAGCAGCCCGGGACTAGCGGGCTACGAGCAGTACTTC
-	TRBD1	TRBV11-3	16	TRBJ2-1	CASSPGQGGKKDEQFF	TGTGCCAGCAGCCCCGGACAGGGCGGTAAGAAAGATGAGCAGTTCTTC
-	-	TRBV25-1	15	TRBJ1-4	CASSEYTGLYEKLFF	TGTGCCAGCAGTGAATATACAGGGCTCTATGAAAAACTGTTTTTT
-	-	TRBV6-5	14	TRBJ1-5	CASRDRQDYGPQHF	TGTGCCAGCAGAGACAGGCAGGATTATGGGCCCCAGCATTTT
-	-	TRBV7-9	16	TRBJ2-7	CASSLGRLSTAYEQYF	TGTGCCAGCAGCCTCGGCCGACTGAGTACCGCCTACGAGCAGTACTTC
-	TRBD2	TRBV7-2	15	TRBJ2-5	CASSLVASGEETQYF	TGTGCCAGCAGCTTAGTGGCTAGCGGGGAAGAGACCCAGTACTTC
large	-	TRBV9	13	TRBJ2-2	CASSVVQTGELFF	TGTGCCAGCAGCGTAGTCCAAACCGGGGAGCTGTTTTTT
once	-	TRBV3-1/TRBV3-2	15	TRBJ1-2	CASSQDIGQYYGYTF	TGTGCCAGCAGCCAAGACATAGGACAGTACTATGGCTACACCTTC
-	-	TRBV28	12	TRBJ1-2	CASRSGGYGYTF	TGTGCCAGCAGATCCGGAGGATATGGCTACACCTTC
-	-	TRBV28	14	TRBJ2-7	CASSYQGPQEEQYF	TGTGCCAGCAGTTATCAGGGGCCGCAAGAAGAGCAGTACTTC
-	-	TRBV5-6	14	TRBJ2-7	CASSFGGSPHEQYF	TGTGCCAGCAGCTTTGGAGGGTCCCCCCACGAGCAGTACTTC
-	-	TRBV11-2	14	TRBJ2-7	CASSPGPNRDEQYF	TGTGCCAGCAGCCCAGGCCCGAACAGGGACGAGCAGTACTTC
-	TRBD1	TRBV10-2	14	TRBJ1-2	CASSDYAGDRGYTF	TGCGCCAGCAGTGATTACGCAGGGGACAGAGGCTACACCTTC
few	TRBD2	TRBV18	17	TRBJ2-3	CASSPPGLAGGTDTQYF	TGTGCCAGCTCACCACCGGGACTAGCGGGGGGCACAGATACGCAGTATTTT
-	-	TRBV15	16	TRBJ2-2	CATSREGRGDTGELFF	TGTGCCACCAGCAGAGAAGGCAGGGGGGACACCGGGGAGCTGTTTTTT
-	TRBD1	TRBV6-1	18	TRBJ1-3	CASSESLRVLEGARGIYF	TGTGCCAGCAGTGAGAGCCTCAGGGTTCTGGAGGGGGCGAGGGGCATATATTTT